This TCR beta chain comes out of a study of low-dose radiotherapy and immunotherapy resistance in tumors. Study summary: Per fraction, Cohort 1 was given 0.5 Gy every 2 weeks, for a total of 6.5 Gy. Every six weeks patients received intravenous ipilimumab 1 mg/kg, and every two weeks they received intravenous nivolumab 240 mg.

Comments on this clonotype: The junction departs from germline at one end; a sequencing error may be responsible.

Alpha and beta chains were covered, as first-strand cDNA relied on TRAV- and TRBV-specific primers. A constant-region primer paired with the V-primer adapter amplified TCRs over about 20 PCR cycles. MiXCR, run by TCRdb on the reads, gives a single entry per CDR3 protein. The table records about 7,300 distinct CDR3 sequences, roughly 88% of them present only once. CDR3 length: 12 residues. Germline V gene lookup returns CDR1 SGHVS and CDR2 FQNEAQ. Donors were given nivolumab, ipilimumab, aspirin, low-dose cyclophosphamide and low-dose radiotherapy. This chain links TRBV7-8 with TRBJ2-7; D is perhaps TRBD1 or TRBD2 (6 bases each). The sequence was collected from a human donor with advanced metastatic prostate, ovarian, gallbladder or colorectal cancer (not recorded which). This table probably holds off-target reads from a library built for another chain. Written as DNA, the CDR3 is TGTGCCAGCAGCTTAGTAGGGGGGACCCCAGCGTTC. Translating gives CASSLVGGTPAF. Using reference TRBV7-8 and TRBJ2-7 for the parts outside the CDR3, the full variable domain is GAGVSQSPRYKVAKRGQDVALRCDPISGHVSLFWYQQALGQGPEFLTYFQNEAQLDKSGLPSDRFFAERPEGSVSTLKIQRTQQEDSAVYLCASSLVGGTPAFGPGTRLTVT.